The 22 T cell receptor beta chains given below trace back to one sample, sequenced in a study of cytomegalovirus exposure and HLA in healthy donors. PCR amplification relied on 60 Vbeta primers (plus 13 Jbeta primers). Sequencing used immunoSEQ multiplex PCR; TCRdb keeps in-frame clones, though not all of them. The profile covers roughly 290,000 clones, with around 90% appearing a single time and approximately 2% taken by the ten largest. Specimen: PBMCs. All receptors derive from a woman younger than 30 in good health and CMV-seronegative.

The genes are TRBV27 and TRBJ1-2, with D perhaps matching TRBD1 (5 bases). V was clipped by 7 bases and J by 4 bases, with 16 bases between them. Per germline, CDR1 MNHEY and CDR2 SMNVEV (reference sequence). The CDR3 covers 14 residues. CDR3 DNA: TGTGCCAGCATGGCGGGGCCTTCTCCCTATGGCTACACCTTC. Translated: CASMAGPSPYGYTF.

The V and J genes are TRBV7-3 and TRBJ1-1; D remains ambiguous. Trimming stripped 0 bases from V and 4 bases from J, with 9 bases between. CDR3 length: 14 residues. From germline, CDR1 is SGHTA and CDR2 FQGTGA. The CDR3 sequence: CASSLTTHSTEAFF. The DNA for the CDR3 is TGTGCCAGCAGCTTAACTACGCACTCCACTGAAGCTTTCTTT. Looking up the rest from reference TRBV7-3 and TRBJ1-1 gives the full variable domain: GAGVSQTPSNKVTEKGKYVELRCDPISGHTALYWYRQSLGQGPEFLIYFQGTGAADDSGLPNDRFFAVRPEGSVSTLKIQRTERGDSAVYLCASSLTTHSTEAFFGQGTRLTVV.

The chain recombines TRBV2 with TRBJ1-5; possible D gene TRBD1, 6 bases. CDR1 is SNHLY and CDR2 is FYNNEI in the germline V gene. Trimming left V 3 bases short and J 7 bases short, with 13 bases between. This CDR3 spans 14 amino acids. CDR3: CASSDQGSWQPQHF. In nucleotides, the CDR3 is TGTGCCAGCAGTGACCAGGGGTCCTGGCAGCCCCAGCATTTT.

This clone has a single count. The V and J genes are TRBV9 and TRBJ2-3; 12 positions agree with TRBD2. The germline CDR1 and CDR2 sequences are SGDLS and YYNGEE. The J segment lost 3 bases and the V segment lost 3 bases, leaving 2 bases of the junction unmatched. This CDR3 is built from 15 residues. The CDR3 region is CASSAGLAGTDTQYF. The CDR3 coding sequence is TGTGCCAGCAGCGCAGGACTAGCGGGGACAGATACGCAGTATTTT.

The CDR3 coding sequence is TGCGCCAGCAGCCCCCCGAGGGGACTAGGTCGCAAGACCCAGTACTTC. It translates to CASSPPRGLGRKTQYF. This rearrangement joins TRBV4-1 to TRBJ2-5, with TRBD2 matching 8 bases. Germline values: CDR1 MGHRA, CDR2 YSYEKL. This CDR3 spans 16 amino acids. With V trimmed by 4 bases and J by 6 bases, 13 bases remained unmatched.

The J gene is TRBJ1-2, the V gene TRBV7-7, with unresolved D. The CDR3 has 16 residues. Germline V CDR1 and CDR2: SSHAT, FNYEAQ (reference sequence). The CDR3 region is CASLAVPKRGNYGYTF. The CDR3 coding sequence is TGTGCTAGCCTTGCGGTCCCGAAGCGAGGCAACTATGGCTACACCTTC.

This chain connects TRBV5-1 to TRBJ2-3; possibly TRBD1 for D (5 bases). The CDR3 covers 15 residues. V lost 0 bases and J lost 2, with 10 bases in between. Per germline, CDR1 SGHRS and CDR2 YFSETQ. The CDR3 protein is CASSLEGHITDTQYF. For the CDR3, the DNA is TGCGCCAGCAGCTTGGAGGGGCACATCACAGATACGCAGTATTTT.

The V call is TRBV10-3, the J call TRBJ2-7; D unresolved. Per the germline V gene, CDR1 is ENHRY and CDR2 is SYGVKD. The CDR3 length is 14 residues. V was shortened by 4 bases and J by 0 bases, with 10 bases between the two germline ends. CDR3 coding DNA: TGTGCCATCAGTGGAGATCAAAGCTCCTACGAGCAGTACTTC. Protein sequence: CAISGDQSSYEQYF.

This clone has only a few counts. The chain carries TRBV29-1 and TRBJ2-5; TRBD2 matches 9 bases. V dropped 8 bases and J dropped 5; count of bases not matched to a gene: 15. The CDR3 is 15 amino acids. Per germline, CDR1 SQVTM and CDR2 ANQGSEA. The CDR3 DNA is TGCAGCTTTAGGGGTCTAGCGGGGTTCAAGGAGACCCAGTACTTC. It translates to CSFRGLAGFKETQYF.

This chain joins TRBV18 and TRBJ1-3; no reliable D call. CDR3 size: 15 residues. Germline lookup yields CDR1 KGHSH and CDR2 LQKENI. V was shortened by 3 bases and J by 8 bases, with 17 bases between the two germline ends. CDR3 sequence reads: CASSPREARRDTIYF. For the CDR3, the DNA is TGTGCCAGCTCACCCCGGGAGGCCCGACGGGACACCATATATTTT.

The V call is TRBV6-5, the J call TRBJ2-1; TRBD2 matches 14 bases. The length of the CDR3 is 14 residues. Trimming took 6 bases from V and 5 from J; bases not matched to a gene: 0. Per the germline V gene, CDR1 is MNHEY and CDR2 is SVGAGI. CDR3 in DNA: TGTGCCAGCAGGGGACTAGCGGGAGACAATGAGCAGTTCTTC. Translated: CASRGLAGDNEQFF.

CDR3 in DNA: TGCGCCAGCAGTCTCAACAGGTGGAGCTATGGCTACACCTTC. As protein: CASSLNRWSYGYTF. The gene calls are TRBV4-1 and TRBJ1-2; the D gene is possibly TRBD1 (5 bases). Trimming removed 6 bases at V and 4 bases at J, with 15 bases between. Germline V lookup: CDR1 MGHRA, CDR2 YSYEKL. CDR3 length: 14 amino acids.

The rearrangement links TRBV13 to TRBJ2-3, with D maybe TRBD1 (5 bases). This CDR3 has 15 residues. Trimming stripped 4 bases from V and 3 bases from J, with 14 bases between. From germline, CDR1 is PRHDT and CDR2 FYEKMQ (reference sequence). CDR3 sequence (DNA): TGTGCCAGCAGCTCCGGTAGGGGAAAAACAGATACGCAGTATTTT. As protein: CASSSGRGKTDTQYF.

The gene calls are TRBV2 and TRBJ1-1, with D perhaps TRBD1 (6 bases). V dropped 2 bases and J dropped 3 bases, with 13 bases sitting between them. This CDR3 has 15 amino acids. Germline V gene lookup returns CDR1 SNHLY and CDR2 FYNNEI. In nucleotides, the CDR3 is TGTGCCAGCAGTGAACGGGGACAACGGGACACTGAAGCTTTCTTT. Translating it yields CASSERGQRDTEAFF.

This clone was counted once. V usage is TRBV18 and J usage is TRBJ1-5, with 9 bases lining up with TRBD1. Germline CDR1 reads KGHSH; CDR2 reads LQKENI. The trim removed 3 bases at V and 4 bases at J, leaving 10 bases unmatched. The CDR3 spans 17 residues. The CDR3, as DNA: TGTGCCAGCTCACCCGGGACAGGGATCCGTGGAAATCAGCCCCAGCATTTT. This translates into CASSPGTGIRGNQPQHF.

The genes are TRBV5-1 and TRBJ2-7; TRBD1 agrees at 9 bases. Germline lookup yields CDR1 SGHRS and CDR2 YFSETQ. The CDR3 extends over 17 amino acids. J was trimmed by 5 bases and V by 1 base; bases with no gene match: 13. CDR3 region: CASSLPANRGQSDEQYF. For the CDR3, the DNA is TGCGCCAGCAGCTTGCCCGCAAACAGGGGGCAGAGCGACGAGCAGTACTTC.

The rearrangement links TRBV2 to TRBJ1-5; D gene uncertain. Per germline, CDR1 SNHLY and CDR2 FYNNEI. Trimming took off 0 bases at V and 0 bases at J, with 6 bases between the two ends. CDR3 length equals 15 residues. DNA of the CDR3: TGTGCCAGCAGTGAAGCCGGTTATAGCAATCAGCCCCAGCATTTT. Encoded protein: CASSEAGYSNQPQHF.

This clone was seen just once. The chain carries TRBV14 and TRBJ2-7, with 14 bases aligning to TRBD2. The ends lost 0 bases at V and 0 bases at J; junction bases unmatched: 10. In germline, CDR1 is SGHDN, CDR2 FVKESK. The CDR3 length is 20 residues. In DNA, the CDR3 is TGTGCCAGCAGCCAAGATACCGGGACTAGCGGGGGCCGCTTCTCCTACGAGCAGTACTTC. Amino acids: CASSQDTGTSGGRFSYEQYF.

The rearrangement uses TRBV2 and TRBJ1-4; D unclear. Trimming took 6 bases from V and 4 from J, leaving 12 bases between them. Germline values: CDR1 SNHLY, CDR2 FYNNEI. This CDR3 comprises 14 residues. The CDR3 DNA reads TGTGCCAGCAGAGTAGAGGTCGTTAATGAAAAACTGTTTTTT. This encodes CASRVEVVNEKLFF. The full variable domain, its missing parts supplied by reference TRBV2 and TRBJ1-4, is EPEVTQTPSHQVTQMGQEVILRCVPISNHLYFYWYRQILGQKVEFLVSFYNNEISEKSEIFDDQFSVERPDGSNFTLKIRSTKLEDSAMYFCASRVEVVNEKLFFGSGTQLSVL.

V is TRBV7-9 and J is TRBJ1-4; D is undetermined. V lost 3 bases and J lost 4, with 6 bases in between. CDR1 SEHNR and CDR2 FQNEAQ come from the germline V gene (reference sequence). This CDR3 contains 13 residues. For the CDR3, the DNA is TGTGCCAGCAGCTTCGGTGGTAATGAAAAACTGTTTTTT. It is translated as CASSFGGNEKLFF.

The rearrangement links TRBV5-1 to TRBJ2-7, with 7 positions matching TRBD1. Germline assignment: CDR1 SGHRS and CDR2 YFSETQ. This CDR3 has 15 amino acids. V lost 3 bases to trimming and J lost 6 bases; unmatched junction nucleotides: 12. CDR3 region: CASSYFSADRAEQYF. In DNA, the CDR3 is TGCGCCAGCAGCTATTTCTCCGCCGACAGGGCCGAGCAGTACTTC. Based on the CDR3 plus reference TRBV5-1 and TRBJ2-7, the full variable domain is KAGVTQTPRYLIKTRGQQVTLSCSPISGHRSVSWYQQTPGQGLQFLFEYFSETQRNKGNFPGRFSGRQFSNSRSEMNVSTLELGDSALYLCASSYFSADRAEQYFGPGTRLTVT.

The chain couples TRBV5-4 to TRBJ2-7; the match to TRBD2 covers 14 bases. CDR1 is SGHNT and CDR2 is YYREEE in the germline V gene (reference sequence). After removal of 2 bases from V and 2 bases from J, the junction contained 3 bases not matched to a gene. The CDR3 length is 16 residues. The CDR3 nucleotides are TGTGCCAGCAGCTTCGGACTAGCGGGGGGTACCTACGAGCAGTACTTC. It yields the protein CASSFGLAGGTYEQYF.